This T cell receptor beta chain was obtained from a study of shared clonotypes between healthy human individuals. On the study more broadly: Every donor yielded three CD4 naive, three CD4 memory, two CD8 naive and one CD8 memory plate. Study results and caveats: Only blood samples were collected, and tissue repertoires likely differ. Larger estimated richness was generally seen in naive subsets than in memory subsets. Clonotype sharing levels among donors were expected to vary with sequencing depth.

Sequenced by immunoSEQ multiplex PCR; TCRdb stores in-frame clones only, minus some. The data contain 400,000 or so clones, just over 95% of them singletons. A word on this clone: Its antigen is not known.

Sequenced material: memory CD8+ T cells sorted from blood. Subset described: CD45RO+ cells pooled with CCR7-negative TemRA cells. The clonotype was recovered from a man aged 25 to 45 in good health.

In nucleotides, the CDR3 is TGTGCCAGCAAGACGGCCAGCGGACCCTACGAGCAGTACTTC. Translation gives CASKTASGPYEQYF. The rearrangement uses TRBV2 and TRBJ2-7; a weak D match, TRBD2 (5 bases). The CDR3 runs 14 residues. Deletions cut 7 bases from V and 2 bases from J, with 15 bases between. Germline V gene sequence: CDR1 SNHLY, CDR2 FYNNEI.